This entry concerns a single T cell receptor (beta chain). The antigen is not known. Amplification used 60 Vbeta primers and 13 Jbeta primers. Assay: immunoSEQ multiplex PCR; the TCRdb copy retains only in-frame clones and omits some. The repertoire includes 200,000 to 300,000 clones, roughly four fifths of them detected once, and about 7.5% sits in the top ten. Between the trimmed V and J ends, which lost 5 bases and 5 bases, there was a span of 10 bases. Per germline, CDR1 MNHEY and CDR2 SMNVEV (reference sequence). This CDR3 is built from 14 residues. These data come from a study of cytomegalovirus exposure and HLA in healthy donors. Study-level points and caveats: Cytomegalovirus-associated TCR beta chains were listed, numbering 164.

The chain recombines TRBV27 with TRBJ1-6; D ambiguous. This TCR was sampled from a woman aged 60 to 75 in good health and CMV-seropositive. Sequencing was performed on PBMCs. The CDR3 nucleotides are TGTGCCAGCAGTAATCCGCAGGATAATTCACCCCTCCACTTT. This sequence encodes CASSNPQDNSPLHF.